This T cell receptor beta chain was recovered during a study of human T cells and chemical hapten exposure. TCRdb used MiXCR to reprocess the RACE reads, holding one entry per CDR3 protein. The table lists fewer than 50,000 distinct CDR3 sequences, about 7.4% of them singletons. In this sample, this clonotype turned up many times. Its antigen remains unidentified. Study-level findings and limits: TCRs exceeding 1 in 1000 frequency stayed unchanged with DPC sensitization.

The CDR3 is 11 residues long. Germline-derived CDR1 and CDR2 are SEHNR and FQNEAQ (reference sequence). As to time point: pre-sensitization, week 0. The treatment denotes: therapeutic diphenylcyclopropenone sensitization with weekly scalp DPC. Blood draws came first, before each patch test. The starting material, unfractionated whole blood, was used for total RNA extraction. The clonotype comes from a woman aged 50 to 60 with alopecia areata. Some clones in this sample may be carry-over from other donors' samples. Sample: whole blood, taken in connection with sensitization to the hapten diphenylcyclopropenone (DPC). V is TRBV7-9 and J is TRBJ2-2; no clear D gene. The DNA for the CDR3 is TGTGTGGCGGCGAACACCGGGGAGCTGTTTTTT. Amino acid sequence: CVAANTGELFF.